This entry lists 9 T cell receptor beta chains sequenced from one sample in a study of blood T cell repertoires in COVID-19. The assay was immunoSEQ multiplex PCR, and TCRdb's table has in-frame clones only and misses some. This sample yields fewer than 400,000 clones, of which over 75% are seen a single time; over 3.5% belongs to the top ten. Sequenced sample: PBMCs or T cells enriched from blood (not recorded which). Every receptor here comes from a man in his thirties or forties who had recovered from COVID-19.

The chain joins TRBV5-5 to TRBJ1-3, with D possibly TRBD1 on 5 matching bases. Germline values: CDR1 SGHKS, CDR2 YYEKEE (reference sequence). Trimming cost V 4 bases and J 0 bases, with 11 bases left between them. This CDR3 contains 15 residues. CDR3 bases: TGTGCCAGCAGCCCGGCCCAGGGCTCTGGAAACACCATATATTTT. This codes for CASSPAQGSGNTIYF.

The chain links TRBV5-1 to TRBJ2-1; D is perhaps TRBD2 (6 bases). CDR1 SGHRS and CDR2 YFSETQ come from the germline V gene. V lost 2 bases, J lost 0 bases, and 6 bases lay in between. This CDR3 has 14 residues. The CDR3 region is CASSFGSSYNEQFF. CDR3 coding DNA: TGCGCCAGCAGCTTCGGGAGCTCCTACAATGAGCAGTTCTTC.

The V and J genes are TRBV24-1 and TRBJ2-1, with 8 bases matching TRBD2. Germline loops: CDR1 KGHDR, CDR2 SFDVKD. V shed 3 bases and J 1 base; nucleotides not matched to a gene: 4. This CDR3 has 16 amino acids. CDR3 region: CATSDPSGGSYNEQFF. The DNA of the CDR3 is TGTGCCACCAGTGATCCCTCGGGGGGGTCCTACAATGAGCAGTTCTTC.

The rearrangement links TRBV12-3 or TRBV12-4 to TRBJ1-1; no reliable D call. The CDR3 has 12 residues. V was shortened by 5 bases and J by 0 bases, with 4 bases between the two germline ends. The CDR3 is CASSPVNTEAFF. The CDR3 DNA reads as TGTGCCAGCAGTCCGGTGAACACTGAAGCTTTCTTT.

V usage is TRBV25-1 and J usage is TRBJ1-1; D unclear. CDR1 is MGHDK and CDR2 is SYGVNS in the germline V gene. V was clipped by 4 bases and J by 8 bases, with 14 bases between them. CDR3 length equals 13 residues. Here the CDR3 reads CASSGGGRLEAFF. The CDR3 DNA follows: TGTGCCAGCAGTGGGGGAGGGCGATTAGAAGCTTTCTTT.

This clone was observed once. The rearrangement links TRBV12-3 or TRBV12-4 to TRBJ2-4, with a tentative D call TRBD2 (5 bases). The CDR3 is 13 residues long. Trimming cost V 6 bases and J 8 bases, with 14 bases left between them. Here the CDR3 DNA reads TGTGCCAGCAGATCCAGACCCGGGGACATTCAGTACTTC. Translating it yields CASRSRPGDIQYF.

The gene calls are TRBV3-1 (or the pseudogene TRBV3-2) and TRBJ1-4; TRBD1 might be the D (5 bases). Deletions cut 2 bases from V and 4 bases from J, with 17 bases between. The CDR3 contains 17 residues. From germline, CDR1 is LGHDT and CDR2 YNNKEL (reference sequence). CDR3 in DNA: TGTGCCAGCAGCCAATTGATGGAGGGGCTTGATAATGAAAAACTGTTTTTT. It specifies CASSQLMEGLDNEKLFF.

The V and J genes are TRBV6-5 and TRBJ1-6; D is perhaps TRBD1 (6 bases). Trimming cost V 5 bases and J 9 bases, with 17 bases left between them. The CDR3 loop spans 15 amino acids. CDR1 and CDR2 from the germline V gene are MNHEY and SVGAGI. CDR3 loop: CASSPSQGPISPLHF. The CDR3 DNA is TGTGCCAGCAGTCCCTCACAGGGCCCAATTTCACCCCTCCACTTT.

The V gene is TRBV24-1, the J gene TRBJ2-3, with D possibly matching TRBD1 (5 bases). CDR3 length: 15 amino acids. Trimming stripped 5 bases from V and 7 bases from J, with 18 bases between. Germline V gene data show CDR1 as KGHDR and CDR2 as SFDVKD. CDR3 sequence (DNA): TGTGCCACCAGTGGATTACACAGGAATGAATATACGCAGTATTTT. Protein: CATSGLHRNEYTQYF.